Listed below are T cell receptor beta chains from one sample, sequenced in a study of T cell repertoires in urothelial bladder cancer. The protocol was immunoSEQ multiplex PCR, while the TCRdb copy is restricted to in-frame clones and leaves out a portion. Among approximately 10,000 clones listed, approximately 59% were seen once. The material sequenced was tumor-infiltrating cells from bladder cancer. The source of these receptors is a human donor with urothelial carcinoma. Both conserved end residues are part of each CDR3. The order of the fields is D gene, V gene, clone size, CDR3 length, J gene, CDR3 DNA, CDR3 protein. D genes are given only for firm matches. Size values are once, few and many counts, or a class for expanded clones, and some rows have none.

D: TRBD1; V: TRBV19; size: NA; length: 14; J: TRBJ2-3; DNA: TGTGCCAGTAGTAGACAGGGAAAGTCAGATACGCAGTATTTT; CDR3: CASSRQGKSDTQYF
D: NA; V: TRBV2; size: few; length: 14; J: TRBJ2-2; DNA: TGTGCCAGCACCCTACTAGCGAACACCGGGGAGCTGTTTTTT; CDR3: CASTLLANTGELFF
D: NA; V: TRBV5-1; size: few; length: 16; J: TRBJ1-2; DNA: TGCGCCAGCAGCTTGGGGGGACCCCCATATGAATATGGCTACACCTTC; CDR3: CASSLGGPPYEYGYTF
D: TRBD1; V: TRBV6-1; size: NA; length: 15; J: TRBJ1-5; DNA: TGTGCCAGCAGTGGGGACAGGGGTCGGAATCAGCCCCAGCATTTT; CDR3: CASSGDRGRNQPQHF
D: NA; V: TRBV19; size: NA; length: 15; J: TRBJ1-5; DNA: TGTGCCAGCCAAAGCCAAACGCGGGGCAATCAGCCCCAGCATTTT; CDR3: CASQSQTRGNQPQHF
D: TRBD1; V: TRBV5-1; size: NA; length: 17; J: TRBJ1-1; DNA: TGCGCCAGCAGCGAGCCGGAGACAGGGGTAGTGTACACTGAAGCTTTCTTT; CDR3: CASSEPETGVVYTEAFF
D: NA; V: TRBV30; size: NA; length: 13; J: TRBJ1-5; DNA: TGTGCCTGGAGTACAGGAGCCCTAGGGCCCCAGCATTTT; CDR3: CAWSTGALGPQHF
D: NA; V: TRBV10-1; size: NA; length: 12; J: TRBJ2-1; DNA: TGCGCCAGCAGTGACCCCAACAATGAGCAGTTCTTC; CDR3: CASSDPNNEQFF
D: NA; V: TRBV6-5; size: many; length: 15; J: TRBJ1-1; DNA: TGTGCCAGCAGTTACACGCAGGGGATGAACACTGAAGCTTTCTTT; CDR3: CASSYTQGMNTEAFF
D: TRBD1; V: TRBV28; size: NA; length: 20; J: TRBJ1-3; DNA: TGTGCCAGCAGTTTATCTGCAGGGGGGGACTTACGGAGCTCTGGAAACACCATATATTTT; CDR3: CASSLSAGGDLRSSGNTIYF
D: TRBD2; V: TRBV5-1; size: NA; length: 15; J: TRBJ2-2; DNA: TGCGCCAGCAGCTTGCGGGGGGATAGCACCGGGGAGCTGTTTTTT; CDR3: CASSLRGDSTGELFF
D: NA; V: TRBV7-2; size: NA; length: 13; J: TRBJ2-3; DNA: TGTGCCAGCAGCTTACCAGGCACAGATACGCAGTATTTT; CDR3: CASSLPGTDTQYF
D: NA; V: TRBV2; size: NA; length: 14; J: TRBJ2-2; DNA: TGTGCCAGCAAGAATAGCGGGAACACCGGGGAGCTGTTTTTT; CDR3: CASKNSGNTGELFF
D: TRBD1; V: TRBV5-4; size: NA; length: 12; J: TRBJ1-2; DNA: TGTGCCAGCACCAAGGACAGGGATGGCTACACCTTC; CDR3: CASTKDRDGYTF
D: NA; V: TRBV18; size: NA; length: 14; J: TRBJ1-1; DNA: TGTGCCAGCTCACCGTCACATACGAACACTGAAGCTTTCTTT; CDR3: CASSPSHTNTEAFF
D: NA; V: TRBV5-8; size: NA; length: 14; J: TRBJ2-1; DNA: TGTGCCAGTAAGGACCCGAGCTCCTACAATGAGCAGTTCTTC; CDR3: CASKDPSSYNEQFF
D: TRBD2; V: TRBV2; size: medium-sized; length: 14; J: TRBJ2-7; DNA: TGTGCCAGCAGCTCAAGCGGGGGGATCAACGAGCAGTACTTC; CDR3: CASSSSGGINEQYF
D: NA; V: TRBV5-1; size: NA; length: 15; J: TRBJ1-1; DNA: TGCGCCAGCAGCTTGGATCGGGGGCGAAACACTGAAGCTTTCTTT; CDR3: CASSLDRGRNTEAFF
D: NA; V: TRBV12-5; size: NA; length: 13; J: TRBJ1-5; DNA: TGTGCTAGTGGTTTGGAGTTCAATCAGCCCCAGCATTTT; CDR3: CASGLEFNQPQHF
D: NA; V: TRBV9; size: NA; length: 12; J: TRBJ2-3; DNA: TGTGCCAGCAGCGTAGTCGCAGATACGCAGTATTTT; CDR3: CASSVVADTQYF
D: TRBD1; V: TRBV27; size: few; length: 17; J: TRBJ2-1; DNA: TGTGCCAGCAGTTTAAAAAGGACAGGGAGCTCCTACAATGAGCAGTTCTTC; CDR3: CASSLKRTGSSYNEQFF
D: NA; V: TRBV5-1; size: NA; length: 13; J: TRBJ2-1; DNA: TGCGCCAGCAGCTTACTGGTTTACAATGAGCAGTTCTTC; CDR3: CASSLLVYNEQFF
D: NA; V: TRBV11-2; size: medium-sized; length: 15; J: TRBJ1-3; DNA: TGTGCCAGCAGCTTATCCCTGAGCTCTGGAAACACCATATATTTT; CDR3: CASSLSLSSGNTIYF
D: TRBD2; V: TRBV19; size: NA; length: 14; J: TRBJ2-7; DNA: TGTGCCAGTAGATCTGGGGGACTAAGTGGCGAGCAGTACTTC; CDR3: CASRSGGLSGEQYF
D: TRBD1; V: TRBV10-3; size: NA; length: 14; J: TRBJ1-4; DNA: TGTGCCATCAGGGCCGGGACAGGGAATGAAAAACTGTTTTTT; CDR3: CAIRAGTGNEKLFF
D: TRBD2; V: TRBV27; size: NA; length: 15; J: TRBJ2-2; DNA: TGTGCCTCACTCCGGACTAGTACAGGCACCGGGGAGCTGTTTTTT; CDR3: CASLRTSTGTGELFF
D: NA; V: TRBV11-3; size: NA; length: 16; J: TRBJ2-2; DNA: TGTGCCAGCAGCTTAGGCCAGGACAGCTTAATCGGGGAGCTGTTTTTT; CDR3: CASSLGQDSLIGELFF
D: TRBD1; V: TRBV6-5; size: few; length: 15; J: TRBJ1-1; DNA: TGTGCCAGCAGTGCTGGACAGGGACGGAACACTGAAGCTTTCTTT; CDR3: CASSAGQGRNTEAFF
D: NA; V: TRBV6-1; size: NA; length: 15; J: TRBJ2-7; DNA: TGTGCCAGCAGTGAACAGGTGGGGGGCGGTTACGAGCAGTACTTC; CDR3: CASSEQVGGGYEQYF
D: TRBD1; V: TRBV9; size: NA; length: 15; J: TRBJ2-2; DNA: TGTGCCAGCAGCGTAGAGGGGGCCAGGGGCGGGGAGCTGTTTTTT; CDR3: CASSVEGARGGELFF
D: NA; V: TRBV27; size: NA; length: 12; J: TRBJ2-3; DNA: TGTGCCAGCAGTTTAACGGGGGATACGCAGTATTTT; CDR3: CASSLTGDTQYF
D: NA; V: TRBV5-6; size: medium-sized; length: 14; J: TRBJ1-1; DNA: TGTGCCAGCAGCCATCGACGGCTGAACACTGAAGCTTTCTTT; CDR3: CASSHRRLNTEAFF
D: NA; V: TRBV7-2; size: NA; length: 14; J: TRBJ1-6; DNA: TGTGCCAGCAGCCTAGGAGAGGGGGATTCACCCCTCCACTTT; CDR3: CASSLGEGDSPLHF
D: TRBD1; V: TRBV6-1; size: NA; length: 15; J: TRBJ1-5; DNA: TGTGCCAGCAGTATTGGACAGGGGGCTGGTCAGCCCCAGCATTTT; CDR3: CASSIGQGAGQPQHF
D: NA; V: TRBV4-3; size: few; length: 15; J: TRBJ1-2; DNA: TGCGCCAGCAGCCAAGATGCGGGGGCCAGCTATGGCTACACCTTC; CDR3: CASSQDAGASYGYTF
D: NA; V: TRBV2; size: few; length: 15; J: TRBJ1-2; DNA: TGTGCCAGCAGTGAATCGGGACGGATAAACTATGGCTACACCTTC; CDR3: CASSESGRINYGYTF
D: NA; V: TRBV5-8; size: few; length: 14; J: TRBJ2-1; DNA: TGTGCCAGCAGCTTGGACAGGGCCTACAATGAGCAGTTCTTC; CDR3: CASSLDRAYNEQFF
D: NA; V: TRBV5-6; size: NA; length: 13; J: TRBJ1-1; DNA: TGTGCCAGCAGCTCCGGGTTGGACACTGAAGCTTTCTTT; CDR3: CASSSGLDTEAFF
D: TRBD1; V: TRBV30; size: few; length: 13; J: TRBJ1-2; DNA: TGTGCCTGGATCGGCAGGGGGCAAGTTGACGACACCTTC; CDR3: CAWIGRGQVDDTF
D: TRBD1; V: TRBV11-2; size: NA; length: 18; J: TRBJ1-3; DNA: TGTGCCAGCAGCGAAATAAAGGGACAGGGGTACTCTGGAAACACCATATATTTT; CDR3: CASSEIKGQGYSGNTIYF
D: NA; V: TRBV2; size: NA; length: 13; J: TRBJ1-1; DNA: TGTGCCAGCAGAATAAGGCCGGACACTGAAGCTTTCTTT; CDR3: CASRIRPDTEAFF
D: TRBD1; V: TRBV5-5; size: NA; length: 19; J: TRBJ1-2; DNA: TGTGCCAGCAGCTCCAGAAGCGGGACAGGGGTCGCCTTCTACTATGGCTACACCTTC; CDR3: CASSSRSGTGVAFYYGYTF
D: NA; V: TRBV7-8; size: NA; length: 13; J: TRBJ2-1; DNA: TGTGCCAGCAGCCCGCGGGGTGGGTATGAGCAGTTCTTC; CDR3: CASSPRGGYEQFF
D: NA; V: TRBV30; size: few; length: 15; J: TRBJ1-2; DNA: TGTGCCTGGAGTGACCTAGAAAGGGGAATGGGTGGCTACACCTTC; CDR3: CAWSDLERGMGGYTF
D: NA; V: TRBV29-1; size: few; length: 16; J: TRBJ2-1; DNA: TGCAGCGTTGAAGATCCCGGGGAGAGCTCCTACAATGAGCAGTTCTTC; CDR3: CSVEDPGESSYNEQFF
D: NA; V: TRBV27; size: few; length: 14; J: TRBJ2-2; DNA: TGTGCCAGCAGTTTAGGCGCGAGTACCGGGGAGCTGTTTTTT; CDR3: CASSLGASTGELFF
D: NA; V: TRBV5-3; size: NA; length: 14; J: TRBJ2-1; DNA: TGTGCCAGCAGCTCAGGGGTCGGGGACAATGAGCAGTTCTTC; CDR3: CASSSGVGDNEQFF
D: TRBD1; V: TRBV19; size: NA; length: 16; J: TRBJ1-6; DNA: TGTGCCAGTAGTACGACAGGGGTTGTGTGGAATTCACCCCTCCACTTT; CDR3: CASSTTGVVWNSPLHF
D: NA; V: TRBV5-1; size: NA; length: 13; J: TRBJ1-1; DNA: TGCGCCAGCAGCCTTGGAGGGGGCACTGAAGCTTTCTTT; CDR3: CASSLGGGTEAFF
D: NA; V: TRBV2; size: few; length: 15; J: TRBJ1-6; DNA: TGTGCCAGCAGTGAGTTGACAGTACCGAATTCACCCCTCCACTTT; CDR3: CASSELTVPNSPLHF
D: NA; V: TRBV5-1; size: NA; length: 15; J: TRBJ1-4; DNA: TGCGCCAGCAGCTTGGCCGCAACAACTAATGAAAAACTGTTTTTT; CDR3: CASSLAATTNEKLFF
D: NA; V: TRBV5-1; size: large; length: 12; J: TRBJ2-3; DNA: TGCGCCAGCAGCTTGGGAGGAGATACGCAGTATTTT; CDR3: CASSLGGDTQYF
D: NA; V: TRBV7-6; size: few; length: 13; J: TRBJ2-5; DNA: TGTGCCAGCAGCTTAGATATTCCGGAGACCCAGTACTTC; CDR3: CASSLDIPETQYF
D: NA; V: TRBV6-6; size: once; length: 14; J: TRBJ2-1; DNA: TGTGCCAGCAGCTATAGCAGGGGGGCTGATGAGCAGTTCTTC; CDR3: CASSYSRGADEQFF
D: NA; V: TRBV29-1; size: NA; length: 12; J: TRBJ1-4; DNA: TGCAGCGTTGAAATGGCGAGCGGAAAACTGTTTTTT; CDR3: CSVEMASGKLFF
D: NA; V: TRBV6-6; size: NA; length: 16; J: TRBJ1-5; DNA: TGTGCCAGCAGTTCTCGTCCTCAGGGCGGCAATCAGCCCCAGCATTTT; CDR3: CASSSRPQGGNQPQHF
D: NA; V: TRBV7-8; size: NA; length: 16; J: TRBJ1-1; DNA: TGTGCCAGCAGCTTAGGAGGGGGGAGGGTGAACACTGAAGCTTTCTTT; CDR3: CASSLGGGRVNTEAFF
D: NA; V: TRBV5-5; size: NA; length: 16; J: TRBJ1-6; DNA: TGTGCCAGCAGCTTCGGGACGAGGGATATATCTTCACCCCTCCACTTT; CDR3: CASSFGTRDISSPLHF